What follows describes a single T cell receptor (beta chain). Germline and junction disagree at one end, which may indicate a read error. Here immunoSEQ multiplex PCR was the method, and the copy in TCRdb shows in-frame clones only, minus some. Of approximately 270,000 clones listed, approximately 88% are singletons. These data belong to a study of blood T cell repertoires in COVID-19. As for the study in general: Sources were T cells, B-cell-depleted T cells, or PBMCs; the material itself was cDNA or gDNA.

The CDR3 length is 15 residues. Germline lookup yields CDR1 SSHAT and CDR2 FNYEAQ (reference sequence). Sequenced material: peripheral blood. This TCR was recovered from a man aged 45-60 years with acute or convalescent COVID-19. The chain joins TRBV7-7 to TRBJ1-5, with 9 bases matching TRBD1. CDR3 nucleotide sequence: TGTGCTAGCAGCGGACAGGGGATAAGCAATCAGCCCCAGCATTTT. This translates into CASSGQGISNQPQHF.